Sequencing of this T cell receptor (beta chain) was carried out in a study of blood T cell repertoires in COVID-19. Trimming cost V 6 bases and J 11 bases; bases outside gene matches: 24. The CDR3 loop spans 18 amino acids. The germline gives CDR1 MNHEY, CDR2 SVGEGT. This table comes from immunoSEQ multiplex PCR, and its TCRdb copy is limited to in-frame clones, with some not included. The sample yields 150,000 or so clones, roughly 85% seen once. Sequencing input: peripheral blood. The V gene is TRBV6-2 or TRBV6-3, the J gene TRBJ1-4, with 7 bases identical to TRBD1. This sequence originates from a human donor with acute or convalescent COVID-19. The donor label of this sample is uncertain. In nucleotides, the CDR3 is TGTGCCAGCAGCCGCCCCGGGGACAGATTCTCTTTTTCGCCTAAACTGTTTTTT. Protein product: CASSRPGDRFSFSPKLFF.